One sample yielded the 27 T cell receptor beta chains listed below, sequenced in a study of molecular identifiers for immune sequencing clone quantification. TCRdb re-called the PCR reads through MiXCR, storing one row per CDR3 protein. Here the sample spans about 63,000 distinct CDR3 sequences, 19% being singletons. Sequencing used naive CD8+ T cells from blood, with Jurkat cell RNA spiked in. Described subset: FACS-sorted CD8+CD4-CCR7+CD45RA+ naive T cells. All receptors come from a human donor in good health. Some libraries in this study had Jurkat cell RNA spiked in.

This clonotype was seen repeatedly, ten times or more. The V and J genes are TRBV4-1 and TRBJ1-6; perhaps TRBD1 as D (5 bases). Deletions cut 0 bases from V and 10 bases from J, with 16 bases between. CDR1 MGHRA and CDR2 YSYEKL come from the germline V gene. There are 16 residues in the CDR3. The DNA for the CDR3 is TGCGCCAGCAGCCAAGATCCGGGACTCTTGACATCACCCCTCCACTTT. Protein: CASSQDPGLLTSPLHF.

This clonotype was seen only a few times. The gene calls are TRBV6-5 and TRBJ1-1; D remains ambiguous. CDR3 length equals 13 residues. V shed 0 bases and J shed 1 base, with 3 bases lying between them. Germline V gene sequence: CDR1 MNHEY, CDR2 SVGAGI. CDR3 loop: CASSYSANTEAFF. The CDR3 coding sequence is TGTGCCAGCAGTTACTCGGCGAACACTGAAGCTTTCTTT.

Many counts were recorded for this clonotype. J is TRBJ1-2 and V is TRBV6-5; perhaps TRBD1 as D (6 bases). Germline-derived CDR1 and CDR2 are MNHEY and SVGAGI. Trimming shortened V by 4 bases and J by 7 bases, and 13 bases separated the two germline ends. The CDR3 is made up of 13 amino acids. CDR3 in amino acids: CASSSHYRAGYTF. In nucleotides, the CDR3 is TGTGCCAGCAGTTCCCATTACAGGGCTGGCTACACCTTC.

The V call is TRBV29-1, the J call TRBJ2-7, with D tentatively TRBD1 or TRBD2 (5 bases each). V was clipped by 7 bases and J by 4 bases, with 17 bases between them. The germline V gene has CDR1 SQVTM and CDR2 ANQGSEA. The CDR3 length is 13 residues. Here the CDR3 DNA reads TGCAGCGCAGGATCCCGGGGCTCGTACGAGCAGTACTTC. Translation gives CSAGSRGSYEQYF.

This clonotype was observed at least ten times. The rearrangement links TRBV7-8 to TRBJ2-5; D possibly uses TRBD1 or TRBD2 (5 bases each). Germline V CDR1 and CDR2: SGHVS, FQNEAQ. Trimming removed 8 bases from V and 5 bases from J, with 21 bases in between. This CDR3 is built from 15 residues. CDR3 amino acids: CASFMGDPPDETQYF. The CDR3 bases are TGTGCCAGCTTCATGGGGGATCCCCCCGATGAGACCCAGTACTTC.

On this clonotype: A much larger clonotype is one base distant, so this may be a read error. The J gene is TRBJ2-5, the V gene TRBV6-5; D possibly corresponds to TRBD1 (6 bases). The CDR3 totals 15 residues. Germline V CDR1 and CDR2: MNHEY, SVGAGI. The V gene lost 5 bases and the J gene lost 5 bases, with 18 bases spanning the gap. CDR3 residues: CASSVGTGISETQYF. For the CDR3, the DNA is TGTGCCAGCAGTGTCGGAACAGGGATTTCGGAGACCCAGTACTTC.

This clonotype was observed at least ten times. CDR3 loop: CASSLGRRVTNQPQHF. The CDR3 DNA reads as TGTGCCAGCAGCTTGGGGCGCAGGGTTACCAATCAGCCCCAGCATTTT. The genes are TRBV5-4 and TRBJ1-5; a possible D gene is TRBD1 (5 bases). Germline V gene lookup returns CDR1 SGHNT and CDR2 YYREEE (reference sequence). This CDR3 is 16 amino acids long. With 0 bases removed from V and 3 bases from J, the gap between germline ends came to 13 bases.

This clonotype was observed a handful of times. A much larger clonotype is one base distant, so this may be a read error. The chain uses TRBV4-3 and TRBJ2-7; TRBD1 matches at 8 bases. CDR1 and CDR2 from the germline V gene are LGHNA and YSLEER. The CDR3 spans 16 residues. DNA for the CDR3: TGCACCAGCAGCCAGGGGCGGACAGGGAGCTCCTACGAGCAGTACTTC. It specifies CTSSQGRTGSSYEQYF.

This clonotype came up many times. The V gene is TRBV27, the J gene TRBJ2-7; 9 nucleotides match TRBD1. The V gene's germline CDR1 is MNHEY and CDR2 SMNVEV (reference sequence). V lost 2 bases and J lost 1; bases outside the gene matches: 9. The CDR3 spans 17 residues. CDR3 nucleotides: TGTGCCAGCAGTTTACTCCGAACCGGGACAGGGTCCTACGAGCAGTACTTC. It specifies CASSLLRTGTGSYEQYF.

The chain joins TRBV11-2 to TRBJ2-3; 12 positions match TRBD2. Germline assignment: CDR1 SGHAT and CDR2 FQNNGV. The trim removed 4 bases at V and 4 bases at J, leaving 9 bases unmatched. The CDR3 contains 17 residues. In DNA, the CDR3 is TGTGCCAGCAGCTCCAGACTAGCGGGAGCCTTCCCAGATACGCAGTATTTT. Protein: CASSSRLAGAFPDTQYF.

This clonotype was counted ten times or more. The chain employs TRBV20-1 and TRBJ2-7; TRBD2 might be the D (5 bases). The CDR3 runs 13 residues. CDR1 is DFQATT and CDR2 is SNEGSKA in the germline V gene (reference sequence). The V gene lost 3 bases and the J gene lost 2 bases, with 11 bases spanning the gap. The CDR3 nucleotides read TGCAGTGCTAGTACTAGTGAAACCTACGAGCAGTACTTC. Amino acid sequence: CSASTSETYEQYF.

This clonotype has ten or more counts. The chain recombines TRBV20-1 with TRBJ2-7, with 12 bases matching TRBD1. The CDR3 has 17 amino acids. With 0 bases clipped from V and 6 bases from J, the junction kept 12 bases outside the gene matches. Germline CDR1 reads DFQATT; CDR2 reads SNEGSKA (reference sequence). CDR3 coding DNA: TGCAGTGCTAGAGATAGAAGTTCGGGACAGGGGGCATCCGAGCAGTACTTC. Translated, it gives CSARDRSSGQGASEQYF.

The sample holds many counts of this clonotype. The genes are TRBV6-1 and TRBJ2-1; 8 nucleotides match TRBD1. V lost 6 bases to trimming and J lost 7 bases; unmatched junction nucleotides: 5. CDR3 length: 13 amino acids. CDR1 is MNHNS and CDR2 is SASEGT in the germline V gene. CDR3 region: CASSRNRGNEQFF. In nucleotides, the CDR3 is TGTGCCAGCAGCCGAAACAGGGGGAATGAGCAGTTCTTC.

The chain employs TRBV27 and TRBJ2-7; 8 bases fit TRBD1. Trimming removed 5 bases from V and 6 bases from J; junction bases left unmatched: 9. Germline V gene sequence: CDR1 MNHEY, CDR2 SMNVEV (reference sequence). The CDR3 runs to 14 residues. Here the CDR3 DNA reads TGTGCCAGCAGTACACAGGGGGTCGTGTGCGAGCAGTACTTC. Translated: CASSTQGVVCEQYF.

This clonotype was seen ten or more times. CDR3 region: CASSPEPVLAFQETQYF. For the CDR3, the DNA is TGTGCCAGCAGCCCCGAGCCAGTCCTGGCCTTCCAAGAGACCCAGTACTTC. The chain is built from TRBV9 and TRBJ2-5; D gene ambiguous. Per the germline V gene, CDR1 is SGDLS and CDR2 is YYNGEE. The CDR3 consists of 17 residues. Deletions cut 4 bases from V and 1 base from J, with 20 bases between.

Notes on this clonotype: Being one base from a much bigger clone, this may be a read error. This chain connects TRBV10-2 to TRBJ2-1, with unresolved D. Trimming cost V 4 bases and J 6 bases, with 4 bases left between them. The CDR3 has 11 residues. The germline gives CDR1 WSHSY, CDR2 SAAADI. DNA for the CDR3: TGCGCCAGCAGTGCTTTCAATGAGCAGTTCTTC. Amino acid sequence: CASSAFNEQFF.

The CDR3 DNA reads TGTGCCAGCAGCAATATTGGAAACACCATATATTTT. Translated, it gives CASSNIGNTIYF. The chain joins TRBV7-9 to TRBJ1-3; D is ambiguous. CDR3 length: 12 amino acids. Germline V CDR1 and CDR2: SEHNR, FQNEAQ (reference sequence). The V gene lost 5 bases and the J gene lost 3 bases, with 5 bases spanning the gap. The full variable domain, in which reference TRBV7-9 and TRBJ1-3 provide the parts outside the CDR3, is DTGVSQNPRHKITKRGQNVTFRCDPISEHNRLYWYRQTLGQGPEFLTYFQNEAQLEKSRLLSDRFSAERPKGSFSTLEIQRTEQGDSAMYLCASSNIGNTIYFGEGSWLTVV.

A note on this clonotype: Possible read error: a much larger clone is one base away. The CDR3 ends on some other residue instead of the conserved phenylalanine or tryptophan, so this is likely a read error. The rearrangement uses TRBV6-1 and TRBJ2-7; D is unresolved. V gave up 0 bases and J gave up 0 bases, with 9 bases separating them. CDR3 length: 15 residues. From germline, CDR1 is MNHNS and CDR2 SASEGT. CDR3 DNA sequence: TGTGCCAGCAGTGAAGCCTATCGCGGCTCCTACGAGCAGTACTCC. Translation gives CASSEAYRGSYEQYS.

The table lists this clonotype with many counts. The chain couples TRBV6-2 or TRBV6-3 to TRBJ1-2, with 8 bases matching TRBD1. V dropped 1 base and J dropped 4; count of bases not matched to a gene: 11. From germline, CDR1 is MNHEY and CDR2 SVGEGT. The CDR3 has 17 residues. The CDR3 nucleotides read TGTGCCAGCAGTTACTTACCGGGACAGGAGTTGCGCTATGGCTACACCTTC. Translating it yields CASSYLPGQELRYGYTF.

For this clonotype: A read error may be the cause here, since a much bigger clone is one base away. The conserved final phenylalanine or tryptophan is absent from the CDR3, which likely points to a read error. This chain joins TRBV19 and TRBJ2-7; no firm D call. This CDR3 spans 15 amino acids. The V and J ends lost 6 bases and 0 bases respectively, with 15 bases between them. From germline, CDR1 is LNHDA and CDR2 SQIVND (reference sequence). Here the CDR3 reads CASSFGQTTSYEQYL. The CDR3 region has the DNA TGTGCCAGTAGCTTCGGGCAGACGACCTCCTACGAGCAGTACCTC.

This clonotype was observed many times. The V gene is TRBV7-9, the J gene TRBJ2-7; TRBD2 is a possible D gene (5 bases). The CDR3 length is 13 residues. With 4 bases removed from V and 3 bases from J, the gap between germline ends came to 10 bases. The germline CDR1 and CDR2 sequences are SEHNR and FQNEAQ (reference sequence). CDR3 DNA: TGTGCCAGCAGCTCGAGGGAACGCTACGAGCAGTACTTC. Its protein product is CASSSRERYEQYF.

About this clonotype itself: At one of its ends the junction is not consistent with the germline gene, which may arise from a read error. The rearrangement links TRBV27 to TRBJ2-7, with D possibly being TRBD1 or TRBD2 (5 bases each). Germline CDR1 reads MNHEY; CDR2 reads SMNVEV (reference sequence). The CDR3 is 13 amino acids. The CDR3 is CASSLGRQYEQCF. The DNA of the CDR3 is TGTGCCAGCAGTTTGGGACGGCAATACGAGCAGTGCTTC.

This clonotype was counted many times. The genes are TRBV29-1 and TRBJ2-5; 8 bases are a match to TRBD2. The CDR3 runs 14 residues. V gave up 6 bases and J gave up 4 bases; unmatched junction bases: 10. CDR1 SQVTM and CDR2 ANQGSEA come from the germline V gene. The CDR3 here is CSVAIAGRGETQYF. DNA for the CDR3: TGCAGCGTCGCAATAGCGGGACGGGGAGAGACCCAGTACTTC. Complete variable domain (other parts from reference TRBV29-1 and TRBJ2-5): SAVISQKPSRDICQRGTSLTIQCQVDSQVTMMFWYRQQPGQSLTLIATANQGSEATYESGFVIDKFPISRPNLTFSTLTVSNMSPEDSSIYLCSVAIAGRGETQYFGPGTRLLVL.

This clonotype was recorded at least ten times. The CDR3 sequence is CASSLLQGGIEQYF. The CDR3 DNA follows: TGTGCCAGCAGTTTATTACAGGGGGGTATCGAGCAGTACTTC. The rearrangement uses TRBV27 and TRBJ2-7, with TRBD1 identical over 8 bases. The germline V gene has CDR1 MNHEY and CDR2 SMNVEV (reference sequence). The junction had 5 bases not matched to a gene; V was cut back by 1 base and J by 6 bases. The CDR3 contains 14 residues.

Points on this clonotype: A much larger clone is a single base away; this may be a read error. This chain joins TRBV10-3 and TRBJ1-6, with no clear D. CDR1 ENHRY and CDR2 SYGVKD come from the germline V gene. This CDR3 has 16 amino acids. Written as DNA, the CDR3 is TGTGCCATCAGTGAGGGCTTCAGCTCCTATAATTCACCCCTCCGCTTT. It yields the protein CAISEGFSSYNSPLRF.

The chain carries TRBV6-6 and TRBJ2-7; D may be TRBD1 (5 bases). Looked up from germline, CDR1 is MNHNY and CDR2 is SVGAGI (reference sequence). Deletions cut 1 base from V and 3 bases from J, with 16 bases between. The CDR3 is 16 residues long. CDR3: CASSYWVGDKIYEQYF. CDR3 nucleotide sequence: TGTGCCAGCAGTTACTGGGTAGGGGATAAGATCTACGAGCAGTACTTC.

Turning to this clonotype: One base away lies a much larger clone, so this may be a sequencing read error. The genes are TRBV7-8 and TRBJ2-2; TRBD2 agrees at 10 bases. The CDR3 length is 16 residues. The germline V gene has CDR1 SGHVS and CDR2 FQNEAQ. After removal of 5 bases from V and 7 bases from J, the junction contained 10 bases not matched to a gene. This chain's CDR3 is CASSPVLAGRIGELFF. CDR3 sequence (DNA): TGTGCCAGCAGCCCCGTACTAGCGGGAAGGATCGGGGAGCTGTTTTTT.